These 8 T cell receptor beta chains came from one sample sequenced in a study of T cell responses to AZD1222 COVID-19 vaccine. TCRdb's copy holds only in-frame clones and misses some; the assay was immunoSEQ multiplex PCR. The sample has approximately 72,000 clones; roughly nine tenths are singletons. The sample in question was peripheral blood, obtained 28 days after the second AZD1222 dose. These receptors originate from an adult who received the AZD1222 COVID-19 vaccine.

The chain has TRBV28 and TRBJ2-3; the D gene is possibly TRBD1 (5 bases). CDR1 is MDHEN, CDR2 SYDVKM, per germline. Trimming stripped 6 bases from V and 4 bases from J, with 8 bases between. There are 12 residues in the CDR3. The CDR3 DNA follows: TGTGCCAGCAGCGCAGGGCCAGATACGCAGTATTTT. This translates into CASSAGPDTQYF.

This clone came up once. The gene calls are TRBV29-1 and TRBJ1-2; D unresolved. The germline V gene encodes CDR1 SQVTM and CDR2 ANQGSEA. The CDR3 is 13 residues long. V lost 4 bases, J lost 5 bases, and 14 bases lay in between. CDR3 loop: CSVVPRVTYGYTF. The CDR3 DNA follows: TGCAGCGTTGTTCCCCGGGTAACGTATGGCTACACCTTC.

This clone was seen a few times. V usage is TRBV7-2 and J usage is TRBJ2-1; TRBD2 aligns across 11 bases. This CDR3 spans 16 amino acids. The V and J ends lost 2 bases and 3 bases, in that order; junction bases with no gene match: 3. Germline lookup yields CDR1 SGHTA and CDR2 FQGNSA. The CDR3 protein is CASSLRTSGFYNEQFF. CDR3 sequence (DNA): TGTGCCAGCAGCTTAAGGACTAGCGGGTTCTACAATGAGCAGTTCTTC. Drawing the rest from reference TRBV7-2 and TRBJ2-1, the complete variable domain is GAGVSQSPSNKVTEKGKDVELRCDPISGHTALYWYRQSLGQGLEFLIYFQGNSAPDKSGLPSDRFSAERTGGSVSTLTIQRTQQEDSAVYLCASSLRTSGFYNEQFFGPGTRLTVL.

This clone was seen more than once but under ten times. This rearrangement joins TRBV7-2 to TRBJ1-2; D is possibly TRBD1 (5 bases). CDR3 length: 14 residues. V was cut by 5 bases and J by 0 bases, with 10 bases left in between. Germline CDR1 and CDR2: SGHTA and FQGNSA. The chain's CDR3 is CASSKGRSNYGYTF. The CDR3 DNA is TGTGCCAGCAGCAAGGGACGGTCTAACTATGGCTACACCTTC. The full variable domain, with the rest looked up from reference TRBV7-2 and TRBJ1-2, is GAGVSQSPSNKVTEKGKDVELRCDPISGHTALYWYRQSLGQGLEFLIYFQGNSAPDKSGLPSDRFSAERTGGSVSTLTIQRTQQEDSAVYLCASSKGRSNYGYTFGSGTRLTVV.

This chain links TRBV29-1 with TRBJ2-1; a weak D match, TRBD1 (5 bases). V lost 5 bases, J lost 6 bases, and 14 bases lay in between. This CDR3 region has 13 residues. Looked up from germline, CDR1 is SQVTM and CDR2 is ANQGSEA. CDR3 nucleotide sequence: TGCAGCGTTTCGGTGACTCAGGGCAATGAGCAGTTCTTC. Translating gives CSVSVTQGNEQFF.

The table lists this clone with a few counts. The CDR3: CASSTEAGELAGELFF. DNA of the CDR3: TGTGCCAGCTCAACTGAAGCGGGAGAGCTAGCCGGGGAGCTGTTTTTT. The chain recombines TRBV18 with TRBJ2-2; 8 bases agree with TRBD2. Trimming cost V 5 bases and J 6 bases; bases outside gene matches: 11. There are 16 residues in the CDR3. From germline, CDR1 is KGHSH and CDR2 LQKENI. The full variable domain, in which reference TRBV18 and TRBJ2-2 provide the parts outside the CDR3, is NAGVMQNPRHLVRRRGQEARLRCSPMKGHSHVYWYRQLPEEGLKFMVYLQKENIIDESGMPKERFSAEFPKEGPSILRIQQVVRGDSAAYFCASSTEAGELAGELFFGEGSRLTVL.

For the CDR3, the DNA is TGTGCCAGCAGCGAAATCGGTTCACCCCTCCACTTT. Translating it yields CASSEIGSPLHF. The genes are TRBV28 and TRBJ1-6; D remains unclear. V lost 6 bases to trimming and J lost 9 bases, with 9 bases between them. The CDR3 has 12 amino acids. Germline lookup yields CDR1 MDHEN and CDR2 SYDVKM.

This chain uses TRBV4-1 with TRBJ2-7, with a weak D call TRBD2 (7 bases). Germline CDR1 MGHRA, CDR2 YSYEKL. Trimming pared 4 bases from V and 2 bases from J, leaving 18 bases between. The CDR3 extends over 16 amino acids. CDR3 region: CASSRAGAQEAYEQYF. The CDR3 nucleotides are TGCGCCAGCAGCCGCGCGGGGGCACAAGAAGCCTACGAGCAGTACTTC.